These 16 T cell receptor beta chains came from one sample sequenced in a study of Ad26.COV2.S vaccination and SARS-CoV-2 variants. Treatment meaning: roughly 19 received Ad26.COV2.S at low or high dose, single or two shots; 5 received placebo; per-sample allocation not given. Day 63 after the first injection of vaccine or placebo was the sampling time. Data came from immunoSEQ multiplex PCR; TCRdb stores just in-frame clones and leaves some out. The repertoire has roughly 500,000 clones, approximately 90% of them found once; the top ten carry roughly 13%. Sequenced here: peripheral blood, sampled in a trial of Ad26.COV2.S vaccine versus placebo. All receptors derive from a person aged 18-65 years who received the Ad26.COV2.S COVID-19 vaccine or a placebo.

This clone was seen once. The chain links TRBV2 to TRBJ1-4; D is perhaps TRBD1 (5 bases). The CDR3 consists of 14 residues. Between the trimmed V and J ends, which lost 1 base and 8 bases, there was a span of 11 bases. Per the germline V gene, CDR1 is SNHLY and CDR2 is FYNNEI. CDR3 amino acids: CASSEGREEEKLFF. CDR3 sequence (DNA): TGTGCCAGCAGTGAAGGCAGGGAAGAAGAAAAACTGTTTTTT.

The V gene is TRBV7-6, the J gene TRBJ1-3; D may be TRBD1 (5 bases). There are 18 residues in the CDR3. Between the trimmed V and J ends, which lost 4 bases and 0 bases, there was a span of 19 bases. Germline loops: CDR1 SGHVS, CDR2 FNYEAQ. In nucleotides, the CDR3 is TGTGCCAGCAGCTCCTTCAGGTACAGGTCCAGCTCTGGAAACACCATATATTTT. It encodes CASSSFRYRSSSGNTIYF.

This clone was recorded only once. The chain carries TRBV13 and TRBJ1-1; the D gene is possibly TRBD1 (6 bases). Trimming pared 5 bases from V and 6 bases from J, leaving 10 bases between. Germline V CDR1 and CDR2: PRHDT, FYEKMQ (reference sequence). The CDR3 is 12 residues long. CDR3 amino acids: CASSARGPEAFF. The CDR3 region has the DNA TGTGCCAGCAGCGCCCGGGGGCCTGAAGCTTTCTTT.

The V and J genes are TRBV7-8 and TRBJ1-2, with 8 positions matching TRBD1. Germline V gene sequence: CDR1 SGHVS, CDR2 FQNEAQ. Losses at the gene ends were 5 bases for V and 14 bases for J; bases not matched to a gene: 13. This CDR3 has 13 residues. CDR3 sequence reads: CASSRTGQGTETF. In nucleotides, the CDR3 is TGTGCCAGCAGCCGAACAGGACAGGGAACGGAAACCTTC.

This clone was detected once. V is TRBV19 and J is TRBJ1-4; maybe TRBD1 (6 bases). The V end lost 7 bases, the J end lost 0 bases, and 21 bases lay between the germline ends. The CDR3 has 18 residues. Germline CDR1 reads LNHDA; CDR2 reads SQIVND (reference sequence). CDR3 coding DNA: TGTGCCAGTACCCGAGGGGGGGGACTACTTGCAACTAATGAAAAACTGTTTTTT. Its protein is CASTRGGGLLATNEKLFF.

V and J are TRBV3-1 (or the pseudogene TRBV3-2) and TRBJ2-7; tentative D call: TRBD2 (5 bases). Trimming shortened V by 2 bases and J by 4 bases, and 18 bases separated the two germline ends. There are 16 residues in the CDR3. Germline V CDR1 and CDR2: LGHDT, YNNKEL (reference sequence). The DNA of the CDR3 is TGTGCCAGCAGCCAACGTTCGCGGACTGGTACTTACGAGCAGTACTTC. Its translation is CASSQRSRTGTYEQYF.

The rearrangement links TRBV6-1 to TRBJ2-3, with 12 bases that match TRBD2. V trimming: 4 bases; J trimming: 6 bases; junction bases outside the gene matches: 8. Germline values: CDR1 MNHNS, CDR2 SASEGT. CDR3 length: 16 residues. This CDR3 reads CASSALLAGGGDTQYF. The DNA for the CDR3 is TGTGCCAGCAGTGCCCTCCTAGCGGGAGGGGGGGATACGCAGTATTTT.

The rearrangement uses TRBV19 and TRBJ2-5, with TRBD1 matching over 9 bases. The germline gives CDR1 LNHDA, CDR2 SQIVND (reference sequence). The J segment lost 4 bases and the V segment lost 5 bases, leaving 2 bases of the junction unmatched. There are 13 residues in the CDR3. The DNA of the CDR3 is TGTGCCAGTAGTGCGACAGGGGGAGAGACCCAGTACTTC. It codes for CASSATGGETQYF.

The chain joins TRBV5-1 to TRBJ2-5; 9 nucleotides agree with TRBD1. The CDR3 sequence is 15 residues long. Trimming at V came to 2 bases and at J to 2 bases, leaving 4 bases not matched to a gene. Germline assignment: CDR1 SGHRS and CDR2 YFSETQ. This CDR3 reads CASSLSGTGQETQYF. In DNA, the CDR3 is TGCGCCAGCAGCTTATCCGGGACAGGGCAAGAGACCCAGTACTTC.

The chain uses TRBV4-1 and TRBJ2-7; perhaps TRBD1 as D (5 bases). Trimming stripped 1 base from V and 4 bases from J, with 23 bases between. This CDR3 has 18 residues. Looked up from germline, CDR1 is MGHRA and CDR2 is YSYEKL. CDR3 DNA sequence: TGCGCCAGCAGCCAAGGTTCGCCGCAGGGTCCAGGGCCTTACGAGCAGTACTTC. This codes for CASSQGSPQGPGPYEQYF.

The chain combines TRBV12-3 or TRBV12-4 with TRBJ2-7; D is ambiguous. The germline V and J ends were trimmed by 6 bases and 5 bases, with 14 bases remaining between them. This CDR3 contains 13 residues. CDR3 nucleotides: TGTGCCAGCAGCCATCCGAACCTTAACGAGCAGTACTTC. This codes for CASSHPNLNEQYF.

The V call is TRBV25-1, the J call TRBJ2-1, with 9 bases that match TRBD2. CDR3 length: 16 residues. Unmatched junction bases numbered 9, after V lost 3 bases and J lost 6 bases. The germline CDR1 and CDR2 sequences are MGHDK and SYGVNS. This chain's CDR3 is CASSEVRGAGGNEQFF. CDR3 DNA: TGTGCCAGCAGTGAGGTGCGGGGAGCGGGAGGCAATGAGCAGTTCTTC. Full variable domain (remainder filled in from reference TRBV25-1 and TRBJ2-1): EADIYQTPRYLVIGTGKKITLECSQTMGHDKMYWYQQDPGMELHLIHYSYGVNSTEKGDLSSESTVSRIRTEHFPLTLESARPSHTSQYLCASSEVRGAGGNEQFFGPGTRLTVL.

The chain carries TRBV9 and TRBJ1-1; the D is unclear. CDR1 is SGDLS and CDR2 is YYNGEE in the germline V gene. This CDR3 is 15 amino acids long. V was shortened by 0 bases and J by 0 bases, with 9 bases between the two germline ends. CDR3 region: CASSVGAGMNTEAFF. The CDR3, as DNA: TGTGCCAGCAGCGTAGGGGCAGGCATGAACACTGAAGCTTTCTTT.

The chain is built from TRBV7-2 and TRBJ2-5; 8 bases agree with TRBD2. The length of the CDR3 is 14 residues. Germline trimming cut 6 bases from V and 4 bases from J; bases unmatched to any gene: 7. CDR1 and CDR2 (germline): SGHTA, FQGNSA. CDR3 sequence: CASSTSGRGETQYF. The CDR3 region has the DNA TGTGCCAGCAGTACTAGCGGTCGGGGAGAGACCCAGTACTTC.

This chain connects TRBV4-3 to TRBJ2-1, with D perhaps TRBD2 (6 bases). The germline V and J ends were trimmed by 0 bases and 3 bases, with 12 bases remaining between them. This CDR3 spans 16 amino acids. The germline CDR1 and CDR2 sequences are LGHNA and YSLEER. CDR3 protein: CASSQDAAGLYNEQFF. The CDR3 DNA follows: TGCGCCAGCAGCCAAGATGCTGCGGGACTCTACAATGAGCAGTTCTTC.

A note on this clone: The junction and the germline gene differ at one end; a read error may be behind it. The chain recombines TRBV6-2 or TRBV6-3 with TRBJ2-7; TRBD2 agrees at 10 bases. This CDR3 comprises 13 residues. Looked up from germline, CDR1 is MNHEY and CDR2 is SVGEGT. CDR3 residues: CASSIQASGSLVF. The CDR3 nucleotides are TGTGCCAGCAGCATACAGGCTAGCGGGAGCCTCGTCTTC.